This T cell receptor beta chain was retrieved from a study of technical replicates of blood from several donors. Generated by immunoSEQ multiplex PCR, the TCRdb table keeps only in-frame clones and is missing some. Here the sample spans around 63,000 clones, about 98% being singletons. The sample comprised T cells isolated from PBMCs. This TCR was recovered from a human donor in good health.

The DNA of the CDR3 is TGCGCCAGCAGCTCCCCCGGGACTAGCGGGAGCACAGATACGCAGTATTTT. It encodes CASSSPGTSGSTDTQYF. The rearrangement uses TRBV5-1 and TRBJ2-3; 12 bases map to TRBD2. The trim removed 3 bases at V and 0 bases at J, leaving 5 bases unmatched. In germline, CDR1 is SGHRS, CDR2 YFSETQ. CDR3 length equals 17 residues. The entire variable domain, with the rest obtained from reference TRBV5-1 and TRBJ2-3, is as follows: KAGVTQTPRYLIKTRGQQVTLSCSPISGHRSVSWYQQTPGQGLQFLFEYFSETQRNKGNFPGRFSGRQFSNSRSEMNVSTLELGDSALYLCASSSPGTSGSTDTQYFGPGTRLTVL.